Following are 15 T cell receptor beta chains from one sample sequenced in a study of blood T cell repertoires in COVID-19. This table comes from immunoSEQ multiplex PCR, and its TCRdb copy is limited to in-frame clones, with some not included. The sample shows 150,000 or so clones, 75% to 90% of them seen only once. Sequencing was carried out using peripheral blood. Source of these receptors: a young man with COVID-19, enrolled during active disease.

V and J are TRBV11-1 and TRBJ2-1; D unresolved. Germline CDR1 SGHAT, CDR2 FQDESV (reference sequence). Trimming removed 5 bases at V and 8 bases at J, with 10 bases between. CDR3 length equals 12 residues. CDR3 amino acids: CASSHGTDEQFF. The CDR3 nucleotides read TGTGCCAGCAGCCATGGAACAGATGAGCAGTTCTTC.

The chain is built from TRBV9 and TRBJ2-7; no clear D gene. V was pared by 4 bases and J by 2 bases, with 13 bases between. This CDR3 has 14 amino acids. Germline V gives CDR1 SGDLS, CDR2 YYNGEE. CDR3 nucleotides: TGTGCCAGCAGCCCGCCCGCCTCGGCCTACGAGCAGTACTTC. Its translation is CASSPPASAYEQYF.

The chain combines TRBV13 with TRBJ1-6, with unresolved D. The CDR3 length is 16 residues. Germline V lookup: CDR1 PRHDT, CDR2 FYEKMQ (reference sequence). V dropped 2 bases and J dropped 0 bases, with 8 bases sitting between them. CDR3 sequence: CASSLSGSSYNSPLHF. Here the CDR3 DNA reads TGTGCCAGCAGCTTAAGCGGTAGCTCCTATAATTCACCCCTCCACTTT.

The chain is built from TRBV4-1 and TRBJ1-5; D is perhaps TRBD1 (6 bases). The germline gives CDR1 MGHRA, CDR2 YSYEKL. Between the trimmed V and J ends, which lost 0 bases and 4 bases, there was a span of 16 bases. The CDR3 contains 17 residues. The CDR3 DNA is TGCGCCAGCAGCCAAGATGGACACAGGGCAGGGAATCAGCCCCAGCATTTT. Protein: CASSQDGHRAGNQPQHF.

The chain is built from TRBV25-1 and TRBJ2-7, with D possibly being TRBD1 (5 bases). The CDR3 runs to 13 residues. The V and J ends lost 5 bases and 3 bases respectively, with 11 bases between them. The germline CDR1 and CDR2 sequences are MGHDK and SYGVNS. The CDR3 protein is CASSRTGNYEQYF. The CDR3 coding sequence is TGTGCCAGCAGTAGAACAGGAAACTACGAGCAGTACTTC.

The J gene is TRBJ1-2, the V gene TRBV2; D may be TRBD1 (6 bases). The CDR3 runs 12 residues. V gave up 6 bases and J gave up 7 bases, with 12 bases separating them. The V gene's germline CDR1 is SNHLY and CDR2 FYNNEI. This chain's CDR3 is CASSGTISGYTF. DNA for the CDR3: TGTGCCAGCAGCGGGACAATAAGTGGCTACACCTTC.

The chain carries TRBV11-3 and TRBJ2-1, with TRBD1 matching 10 bases. The length of the CDR3 is 14 residues. Trimming took 5 bases from V and 8 from J; bases not matched to a gene: 6. CDR1 and CDR2 from the germline V gene are SGHNT and YENEEA. CDR3 loop: CASSRGQGGDEQFF. The CDR3 region has the DNA TGTGCCAGCAGCCGCGGACAGGGGGGAGATGAGCAGTTCTTC.

This clone was seen a few times. The V call is TRBV11-2, the J call TRBJ2-7; 7 nucleotides agree with TRBD1. CDR1 is SGHAT and CDR2 is FQNNGV in the germline V gene. Trimming took 5 bases from V and 2 from J; bases not matched to a gene: 9. The CDR3 is 15 amino acids. Here the CDR3 reads CASSPTGVGPYEQYF. The CDR3 DNA reads TGTGCCAGCAGCCCTACAGGGGTTGGGCCCTACGAGCAGTACTTC.

DNA of the CDR3: TGCGCCAGCAGGTACGGGGACAGACCTAACTATGGCTACACCTTC. This encodes CASRYGDRPNYGYTF. This rearrangement joins TRBV4-3 to TRBJ1-2, with TRBD1 matching over 7 bases. Germline loops: CDR1 LGHNA, CDR2 YSLEER. The CDR3 is 15 amino acids. With 6 bases clipped from V and 0 bases from J, the junction kept 7 bases outside the gene matches.

This chain uses TRBV4-1 with TRBJ2-2; TRBD1 matches at 7 bases. Unmatched junction bases numbered 0, after V lost 4 bases and J lost 4 bases. Per the germline V gene, CDR1 is MGHRA and CDR2 is YSYEKL. The CDR3 loop spans 13 amino acids. The CDR3 loop is CASSRDSTGELFF. The CDR3 nucleotides read TGCGCCAGCAGCCGGGACAGCACCGGGGAGCTGTTTTTT.

This rearrangement joins TRBV14 to TRBJ1-2, with TRBD1 as a possible D gene (5 bases). Germline-derived CDR1 and CDR2 are SGHDN and FVKESK. Trimming removed 0 bases from V and 8 bases from J, with 16 bases in between. The CDR3 runs 15 residues. DNA of the CDR3: TGTGCCAGCAGCCAAGATCTCGTGGTGCAGGGCGGCTACACCTTC. This encodes CASSQDLVVQGGYTF.

The chain recombines TRBV5-6 with TRBJ2-6, with D perhaps TRBD1 (6 bases). V lost 0 bases and J 0 bases, leaving 16 bases between the germline ends. The CDR3 contains 19 residues. The germline V gene encodes CDR1 SGHDT and CDR2 YYEEEE. CDR3 residues: CASSLGMDSISSGANVLTF. CDR3 bases: TGTGCCAGCAGCTTGGGGATGGACAGTATTTCCTCTGGGGCCAACGTCCTGACTTTC. The full variable domain, completed using reference TRBV5-6 and TRBJ2-6, is DAGVTQSPTHLIKTRGQQVTLRCSPKSGHDTVSWYQQALGQGPQFIFQYYEEEERQRGNFPDRFSGHQFPNYSSELNVNALLLGDSALYLCASSLGMDSISSGANVLTFGAGSRLTVL.

The V and J genes are TRBV28 and TRBJ1-3, with D perhaps TRBD1 (5 bases). The CDR3 is 14 residues long. Germline V gene data show CDR1 as MDHEN and CDR2 as SYDVKM. V was shortened by 2 bases and J by 4 bases, with 9 bases between the two germline ends. As DNA, the CDR3 is TGTGCCAGCAGTTTACAGGGCTCCGGAAACACCATATATTTT. Translating gives CASSLQGSGNTIYF.

The chain joins TRBV2 to TRBJ2-3; D possibly corresponds to TRBD2 (5 bases). Trimming took 6 bases from V and 1 from J, leaving 11 bases between them. The CDR3 has 14 amino acids. Germline V gene data show CDR1 as SNHLY and CDR2 as FYNNEI. For the CDR3, the DNA is TGTGCCAGCAGCCGGCGGGCCGGCACAGATACGCAGTATTTT. It yields the protein CASSRRAGTDTQYF.

J is TRBJ1-2 and V is TRBV28, with D possibly matching TRBD1 (5 bases). Germline CDR1 is MDHEN and CDR2 is SYDVKM. Trimming shortened V by 7 bases and J by 3 bases, and 18 bases separated the two germline ends. The CDR3 length is 15 residues. CDR3 in amino acids: CASTLGPGHDYGYTF. The CDR3 coding sequence is TGTGCCAGCACCCTGGGGCCAGGGCACGACTATGGCTACACCTTC.